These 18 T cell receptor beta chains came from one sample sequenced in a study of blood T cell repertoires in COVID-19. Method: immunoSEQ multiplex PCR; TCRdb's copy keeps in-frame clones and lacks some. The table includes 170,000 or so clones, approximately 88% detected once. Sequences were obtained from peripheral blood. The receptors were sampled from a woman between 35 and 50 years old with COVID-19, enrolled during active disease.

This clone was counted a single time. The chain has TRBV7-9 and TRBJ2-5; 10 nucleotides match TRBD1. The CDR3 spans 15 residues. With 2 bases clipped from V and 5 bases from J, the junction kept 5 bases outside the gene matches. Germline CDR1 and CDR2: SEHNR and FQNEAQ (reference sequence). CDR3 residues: CASSLSLGQGETQYF. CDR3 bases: TGTGCCAGCAGCTTAAGTTTGGGACAGGGGGAGACCCAGTACTTC. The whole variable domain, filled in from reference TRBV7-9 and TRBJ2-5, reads DTGVSQNPRHKITKRGQNVTFRCDPISEHNRLYWYRQTLGQGPEFLTYFQNEAQLEKSRLLSDRFSAERPKGSFSTLEIQRTEQGDSAMYLCASSLSLGQGETQYFGPGTRLLVL.

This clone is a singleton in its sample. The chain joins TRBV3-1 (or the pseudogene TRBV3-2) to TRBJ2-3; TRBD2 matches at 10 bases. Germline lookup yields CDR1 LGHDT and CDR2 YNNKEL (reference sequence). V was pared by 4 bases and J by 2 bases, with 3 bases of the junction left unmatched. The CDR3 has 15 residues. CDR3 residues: CASSPLAGFTDTQYF. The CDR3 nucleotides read TGTGCCAGCAGCCCACTAGCGGGGTTCACAGATACGCAGTATTTT.

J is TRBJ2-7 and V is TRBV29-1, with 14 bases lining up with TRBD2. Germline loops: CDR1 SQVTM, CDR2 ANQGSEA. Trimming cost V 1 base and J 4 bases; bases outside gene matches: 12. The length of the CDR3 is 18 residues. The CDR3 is CSVEGIGPTSGRAYEQYF. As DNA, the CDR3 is TGCAGCGTTGAAGGTATAGGACCGACTAGCGGGAGGGCATACGAGCAGTACTTC.

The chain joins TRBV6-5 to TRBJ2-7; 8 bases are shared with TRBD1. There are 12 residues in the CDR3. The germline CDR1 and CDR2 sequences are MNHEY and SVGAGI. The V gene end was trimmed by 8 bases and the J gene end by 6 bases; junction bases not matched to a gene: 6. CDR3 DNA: TGTGCCAGCTTGGGACAGGCCCGCGAGCAGTACTTC. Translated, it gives CASLGQAREQYF.

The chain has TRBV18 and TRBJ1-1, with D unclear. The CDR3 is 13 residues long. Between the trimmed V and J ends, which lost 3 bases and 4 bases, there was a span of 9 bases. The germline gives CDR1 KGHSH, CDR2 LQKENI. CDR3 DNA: TGTGCCAGCTCACCTATTCGGGTCACTGAAGCTTTCTTT. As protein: CASSPIRVTEAFF.

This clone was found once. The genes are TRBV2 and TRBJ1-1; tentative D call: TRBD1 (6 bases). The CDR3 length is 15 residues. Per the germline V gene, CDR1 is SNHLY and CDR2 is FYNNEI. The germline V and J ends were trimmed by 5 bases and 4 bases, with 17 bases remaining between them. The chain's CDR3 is CASSPNRVGGTEAFF. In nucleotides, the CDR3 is TGTGCCAGCAGTCCAAACAGGGTTGGGGGCACTGAAGCTTTCTTT. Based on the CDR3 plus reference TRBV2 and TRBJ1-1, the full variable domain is EPEVTQTPSHQVTQMGQEVILRCVPISNHLYFYWYRQILGQKVEFLVSFYNNEISEKSEIFDDQFSVERPDGSNFTLKIRSTKLEDSAMYFCASSPNRVGGTEAFFGQGTRLTVV.

This chain's CDR3 is CASSYSSLGLSYEQYF. CDR3 bases: TGTGCCAGCAGTTACTCGAGTCTGGGGCTCTCCTACGAGCAGTACTTC. The chain recombines TRBV6-5 with TRBJ2-7; a possible D gene is TRBD1 (5 bases). From germline, CDR1 is MNHEY and CDR2 SVGAGI. V was trimmed by 0 bases and J by 0 bases, leaving 12 bases between them. This CDR3 is 16 amino acids long.

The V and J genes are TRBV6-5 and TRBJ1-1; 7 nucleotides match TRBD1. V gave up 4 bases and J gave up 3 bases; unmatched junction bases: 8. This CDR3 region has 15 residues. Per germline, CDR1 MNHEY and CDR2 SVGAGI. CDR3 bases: TGTGCCAGCAGTTTACCGACAGGGACCCACACTGAAGCTTTCTTT. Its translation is CASSLPTGTHTEAFF.

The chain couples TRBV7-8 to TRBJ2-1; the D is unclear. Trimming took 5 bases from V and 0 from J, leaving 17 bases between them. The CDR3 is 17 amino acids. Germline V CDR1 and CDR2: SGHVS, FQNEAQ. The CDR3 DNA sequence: TGTGCCAGCAGCCCCATAGCCTCCGTCAGCTCCTACAATGAGCAGTTCTTC. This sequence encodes CASSPIASVSSYNEQFF.

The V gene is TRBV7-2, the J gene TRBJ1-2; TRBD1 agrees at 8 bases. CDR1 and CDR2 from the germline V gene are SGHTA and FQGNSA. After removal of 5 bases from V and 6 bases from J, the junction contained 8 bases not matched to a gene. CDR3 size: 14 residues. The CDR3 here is CASSPRTGPHGYTF. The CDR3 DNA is TGTGCCAGCAGCCCCCGGACAGGGCCCCATGGCTACACCTTC.

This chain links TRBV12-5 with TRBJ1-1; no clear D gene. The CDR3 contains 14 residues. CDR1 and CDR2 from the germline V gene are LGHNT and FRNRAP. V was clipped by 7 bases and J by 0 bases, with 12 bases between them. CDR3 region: CASEPRSMNTEAFF. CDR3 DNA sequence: TGTGCTAGTGAACCCCGGTCCATGAACACTGAAGCTTTCTTT.

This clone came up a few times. CDR3 region: CASSSPFSYEQYF. The CDR3, as DNA: TGTGCCAGCAGTTCCCCCTTTTCTTACGAGCAGTACTTC. The chain recombines TRBV6-5 with TRBJ2-7; D is uncertain. The CDR3 spans 13 residues. V was cut by 4 bases and J by 4 bases, with 11 bases left in between. Per germline, CDR1 MNHEY and CDR2 SVGAGI.

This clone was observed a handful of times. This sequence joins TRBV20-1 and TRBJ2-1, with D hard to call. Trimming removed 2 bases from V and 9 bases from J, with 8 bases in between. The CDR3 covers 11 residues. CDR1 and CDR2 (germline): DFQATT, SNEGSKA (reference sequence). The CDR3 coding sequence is TGCAGTGCTAGAAGAGATGTTGAGCAGTTCTTC. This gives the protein CSARRDVEQFF.

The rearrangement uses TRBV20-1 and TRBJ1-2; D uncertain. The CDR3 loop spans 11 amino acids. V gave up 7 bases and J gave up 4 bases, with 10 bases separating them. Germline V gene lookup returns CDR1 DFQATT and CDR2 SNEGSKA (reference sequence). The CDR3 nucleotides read TGCAGTGTGAGGCTTGGCTATGGCTACACCTTC. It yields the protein CSVRLGYGYTF.

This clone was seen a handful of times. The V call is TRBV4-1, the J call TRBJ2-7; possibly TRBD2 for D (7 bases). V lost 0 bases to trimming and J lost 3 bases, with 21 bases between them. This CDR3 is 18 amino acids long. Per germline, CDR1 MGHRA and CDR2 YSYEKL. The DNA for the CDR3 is TGCGCCAGCAGCCAAGATACAGGAGGGGGGGTATTCCTCTACGAGCAGTACTTC. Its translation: CASSQDTGGGVFLYEQYF.

The CDR3 reads CASSVEGAGTEAFF. For the CDR3, the DNA is TGTGCCAGCAGCGTAGAGGGGGCGGGAACTGAAGCTTTCTTT. The V call is TRBV9, the J call TRBJ1-1; 7 bases match TRBD1. In germline, CDR1 is SGDLS, CDR2 YYNGEE. V gave up 0 bases and J gave up 5 bases; unmatched junction bases: 4. The CDR3 is made up of 14 amino acids. Filled out from reference TRBV9 and TRBJ1-1, the complete variable domain reads DSGVTQTPKHLITATGQRVTLRCSPRSGDLSVYWYQQSLDQGLQFLIQYYNGEERAKGNILERFSAQQFPDLHSELNLSSLELGDSALYFCASSVEGAGTEAFFGQGTRLTVV.

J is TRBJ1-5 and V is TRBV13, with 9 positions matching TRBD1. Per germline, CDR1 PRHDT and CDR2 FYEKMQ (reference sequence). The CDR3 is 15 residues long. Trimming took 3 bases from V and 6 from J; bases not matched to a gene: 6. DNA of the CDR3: TGTGCCAGCAGCTTGGGACAGGGCGGTCGTCAGCCCCAGCATTTT. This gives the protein CASSLGQGGRQPQHF. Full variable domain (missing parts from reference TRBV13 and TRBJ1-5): AAGVIQSPRHLIKEKRETATLKCYPIPRHDTVYWYQQGPGQDPQFLISFYEKMQSDKGSIPDRFSAQQFSDYHSELNMSSLELGDSALYFCASSLGQGGRQPQHFGDGTRLSIL.

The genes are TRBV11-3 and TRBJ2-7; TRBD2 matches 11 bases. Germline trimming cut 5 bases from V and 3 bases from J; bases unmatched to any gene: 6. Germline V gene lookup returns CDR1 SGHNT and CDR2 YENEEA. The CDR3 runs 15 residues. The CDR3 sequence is CASSRLAGGRYEQYF. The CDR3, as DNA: TGTGCCAGCAGCCGTCTAGCGGGGGGTCGCTACGAGCAGTACTTC. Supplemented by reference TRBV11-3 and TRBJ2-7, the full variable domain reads EAGVVQSPRYKIIEKKQPVAFWCNPISGHNTLYWYLQNLGQGPELLIRYENEEAVDDSQLPKDRFSAERLKGVDSTLKIQPAELGDSAVYLCASSRLAGGRYEQYFGPGTRLTVT.